The sample holds a few counts of the clone carrying this T cell receptor (beta chain). This specimen belongs to a study of T cell changes during pregnancy in multiple sclerosis. The repertoire was sequenced with immunoSEQ multiplex PCR; TCRdb's copy has only in-frame clones and lacks some. The sample has 95,000 to 100,000 clones, approximately 92% seen once. Germline V gives CDR1 LNHDA, CDR2 SQIVND (reference sequence). V lost 5 bases, J lost 0 bases, and 11 bases lay in between. This CDR3 region has 15 residues. Here the sequenced sample was peripheral blood, taken in the second trimester of pregnancy. The sequence came from a female donor with multiple sclerosis, enrolled in a pregnancy study. The V call is TRBV19, the J call TRBJ1-5, with no clear D. The CDR3 DNA sequence: TGTGCCAGTAGTCGACACAAAAATAGCAATCAGCCCCAGCATTTT. It is translated as CASSRHKNSNQPQHF.